This passage covers 9 T cell receptor beta chains from one sample sequenced in a study of graft-versus-host responses after intestinal transplantation. This table comes from immunoSEQ multiplex PCR, and its TCRdb copy is limited to in-frame clones, with some not included. The data contain 37,000 or so clones, roughly nine tenths of them singletons. Specimen: PBMCs, collected about 330 days after intestinal transplant. Receptor source: a human patient who received an intestinal transplant, so some T cells may come from the graft donor.

V usage is TRBV6-6 and J usage is TRBJ2-3, with 10 bases fitting TRBD2. The ends lost 6 bases at V and 2 bases at J; junction bases unmatched: 5. This CDR3 has 15 residues. Germline CDR1 is MNHNY and CDR2 is SVGAGI (reference sequence). The CDR3 protein is CASRSLAGYTDTQYF. CDR3 in DNA: TGTGCCAGCAGGTCACTAGCGGGGTACACAGATACGCAGTATTTT.

The V call is TRBV12-5, the J call TRBJ2-7; TRBD1 matches 7 bases. The V and J ends lost 0 bases and 0 bases, in that order; junction bases with no gene match: 11. Germline V gene sequence: CDR1 LGHNT, CDR2 FRNRAP. The length of the CDR3 is 18 residues. CDR3 bases: TGTGCTAGTGGTTTGGTTAGGGGCCCGACAGGGAGCTCCTACGAGCAGTACTTC. This sequence encodes CASGLVRGPTGSSYEQYF.

The chain is built from TRBV9 and TRBJ2-2; a weak D match, TRBD1 (6 bases). V lost 4 bases to trimming and J lost 0 bases, with 19 bases between them. Germline V CDR1 and CDR2: SGDLS, YYNGEE. The CDR3 length is 18 residues. CDR3 amino acids: CASSLRSGRDTNTGELFF. In nucleotides, the CDR3 is TGTGCCAGCAGCCTCCGGTCGGGCAGGGACACGAACACCGGGGAGCTGTTTTTT.

This chain uses TRBV9 with TRBJ2-2; D is possibly TRBD2 (5 bases). The CDR3 extends over 14 amino acids. Germline-derived CDR1 and CDR2 are SGDLS and YYNGEE. The V and J ends lost 0 bases and 4 bases respectively, with 7 bases between them. CDR3 sequence: CASSVAGSTGELFF. The CDR3 DNA reads TGTGCCAGCAGCGTAGCGGGAAGCACCGGGGAGCTGTTTTTT.

The V gene is TRBV4-2, the J gene TRBJ1-3; D is undetermined. From germline, CDR1 is LGHNA and CDR2 YNFKEQ. This CDR3 is 14 amino acids long. Trimming removed 5 bases from V and 0 bases from J, with 8 bases in between. CDR3 region: CASSSRASGNTIYF. The CDR3 coding sequence is TGTGCCAGCAGCTCTCGGGCCTCTGGAAACACCATATATTTT.

V gene TRBV6-6 combines with J gene TRBJ2-7; the D gene is possibly TRBD1 (6 bases). This CDR3 is built from 12 residues. The V gene's germline CDR1 is MNHNY and CDR2 SVGAGI (reference sequence). The DNA of the CDR3 is TGTGCTTCGGGGACATCCTTCTACGAGCAGTACTTC. It yields the protein CASGTSFYEQYF.

The chain uses TRBV9 and TRBJ1-4; 7 bases line up with TRBD1. Trimming at V came to 4 bases and at J to 7 bases, leaving 7 bases not matched to a gene. This CDR3 spans 14 amino acids. Per germline, CDR1 SGDLS and CDR2 YYNGEE. In DNA form, the CDR3 reads TGTGCCAGCAGCCCAACAGGGGTGGTTGAAAAACTGTTTTTT. Amino acid sequence: CASSPTGVVEKLFF. The complete variable domain, with remaining parts taken from reference TRBV9 and TRBJ1-4, reads DSGVTQTPKHLITATGQRVTLRCSPRSGDLSVYWYQQSLDQGLQFLIQYYNGEERAKGNILERFSAQQFPDLHSELNLSSLELGDSALYFCASSPTGVVEKLFFGSGTQLSVL.

This clone has just a few counts. The J gene is TRBJ1-3, the V gene TRBV6-5; no clear D. Germline-derived CDR1 and CDR2 are MNHEY and SVGAGI. Trimming shortened V by 5 bases and J by 8 bases, and 16 bases separated the two germline ends. CDR3 size: 14 residues. The CDR3 DNA reads as TGTGCCAGCAGTCGACTCGATCGCCGGGACACCATATATTTT. It translates to CASSRLDRRDTIYF.

The chain uses TRBV5-1 and TRBJ2-5; no definite D call. This CDR3 comprises 14 residues. Trimming took off 0 bases at V and 0 bases at J, with 6 bases between the two ends. Germline V lookup: CDR1 SGHRS, CDR2 YFSETQ. The CDR3 is CASSLGVYQETQYF. CDR3 DNA sequence: TGCGCCAGCAGCTTGGGGGTGTACCAAGAGACCCAGTACTTC. Filled out from reference TRBV5-1 and TRBJ2-5, the complete variable domain reads KAGVTQTPRYLIKTRGQQVTLSCSPISGHRSVSWYQQTPGQGLQFLFEYFSETQRNKGNFPGRFSGRQFSNSRSEMNVSTLELGDSALYLCASSLGVYQETQYFGPGTRLLVL.